This TCR beta chain was retrieved from a study of control samples from healthy donors and cancer patients. Assay used: immunoSEQ multiplex PCR; TCRdb lists only in-frame clones, some missing. The table lists roughly 170,000 clones, approximately 95% of them singletons. This TCR came from a man in his late teens or twenties in good health. The sample consisted of blood.

In DNA, the CDR3 is TGTGCCAGTAGTATTCCGGGACAGGGTGTCTCTGGAAACACCATATATTTT. Amino acids: CASSIPGQGVSGNTIYF. The rearrangement uses TRBV19 and TRBJ1-3, with TRBD1 matching 9 bases. The CDR3 totals 17 residues. V lost 3 bases and J lost 0; bases outside the gene matches: 6. In germline, CDR1 is LNHDA, CDR2 SQIVND (reference sequence). Full variable domain (missing parts from reference TRBV19 and TRBJ1-3): DGGITQSPKYLFRKEGQNVTLSCEQNLNHDAMYWYRQDPGQGLRLIYYSQIVNDFQKGDIAEGYSVSREKKESFPLTVTSAQKNPTAFYLCASSIPGQGVSGNTIYFGEGSWLTVV.